This T cell receptor (beta chain) was captured in a study of blood T cells in healthy people across ages. The study's findings and limits: Calculation of diversity from one million T cells yielded estimates considered to be underestimates. There was a strong correlation between TCR beta diversity and naive T cell percentage.

Sample-barcoded 5' priming and a J-beta primer mix drove a second PCR of roughly 7 to 11 cycles. TCRdb analysed the 5' RACE reads with MiXCR anew, one entry per CDR3 protein. This repertoire shows 790,000 or so distinct CDR3 sequences, around half found once; its top ten account for 15% to 20%. Concerning this clonotype itself: The antigen remains undetermined.

The TCR was taken from an elderly man in good health. Sample: blood.

The CDR3, as DNA: TGCAGTGCTAGAGCTGGGGGCGGAAACATTCAGTACTTC. Translation gives CSARAGGGNIQYF. The J gene is TRBJ2-4, the V gene TRBV20-1; tentatively, D is TRBD1 (6 bases). The CDR3 runs to 13 residues. V lost 1 base to trimming and J lost 6 bases, with 10 bases between them. Germline V CDR1 and CDR2: DFQATT, SNEGSKA (reference sequence).